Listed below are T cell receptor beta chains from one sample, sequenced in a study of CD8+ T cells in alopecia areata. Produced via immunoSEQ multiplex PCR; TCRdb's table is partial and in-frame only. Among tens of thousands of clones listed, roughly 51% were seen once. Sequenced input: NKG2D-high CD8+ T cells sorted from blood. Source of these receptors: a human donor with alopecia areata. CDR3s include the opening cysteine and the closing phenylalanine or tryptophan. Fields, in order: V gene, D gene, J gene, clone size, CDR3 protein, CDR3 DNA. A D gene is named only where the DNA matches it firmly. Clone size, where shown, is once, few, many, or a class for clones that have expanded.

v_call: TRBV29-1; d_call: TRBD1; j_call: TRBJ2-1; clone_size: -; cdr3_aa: CSVPRQGSSYNEQFF; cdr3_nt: TGCAGCGTACCTAGACAGGGGAGCTCCTACAATGAGCAGTTCTTC
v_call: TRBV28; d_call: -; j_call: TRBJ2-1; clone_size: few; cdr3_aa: CASSTQGNEQFF; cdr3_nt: TGTGCCAGCAGTACCCAGGGAAATGAGCAGTTCTTC
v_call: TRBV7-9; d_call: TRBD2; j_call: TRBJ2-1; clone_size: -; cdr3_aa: CASSKIAGLNEQFF; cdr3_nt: TGTGCCAGCAGCAAAATAGCGGGCTTAAATGAGCAGTTCTTC
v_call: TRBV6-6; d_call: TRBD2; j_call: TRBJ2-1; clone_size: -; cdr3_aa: CATRSGGENEQFF; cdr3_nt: TGTGCCACCCGGAGCGGGGGTGAGAATGAGCAGTTCTTC
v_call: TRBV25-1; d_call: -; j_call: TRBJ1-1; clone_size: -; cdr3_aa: CASSEVNVYLNTEAFF; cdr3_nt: TGTGCCAGCAGTGAAGTTAATGTCTATTTGAACACTGAAGCTTTCTTT
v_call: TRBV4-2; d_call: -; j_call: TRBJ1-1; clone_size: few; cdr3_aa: CASSQAGGGRGTEAFF; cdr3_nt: TGTGCCAGCAGCCAAGCGGGTGGGGGGCGAGGGACTGAAGCTTTCTTT
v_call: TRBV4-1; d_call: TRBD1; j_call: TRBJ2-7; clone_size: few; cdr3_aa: CASSQDRTYEQYF; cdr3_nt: TGCGCCAGCAGCCAGGACAGGACCTACGAGCAGTACTTC
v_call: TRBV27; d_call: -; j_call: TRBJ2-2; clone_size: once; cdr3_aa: CAIQIAGELFF; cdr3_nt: TGTGCCATTCAAATAGCCGGGGAGCTGTTTTTT
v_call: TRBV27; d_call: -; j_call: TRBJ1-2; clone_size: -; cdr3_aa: CASRGAAYGYTF; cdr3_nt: TGTGCCAGCAGAGGGGCGGCCTATGGCTACACCTTC
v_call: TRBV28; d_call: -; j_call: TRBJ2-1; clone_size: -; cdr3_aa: CASSLYGDEQFF; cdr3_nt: TGTGCCAGCAGTTTATACGGAGATGAGCAGTTCTTC
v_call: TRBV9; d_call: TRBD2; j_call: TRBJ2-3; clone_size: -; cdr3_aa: CASSVAGSGSTDTQYF; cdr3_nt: TGTGCCAGCAGCGTAGCGGGTAGCGGGAGCACAGATACGCAGTATTTT
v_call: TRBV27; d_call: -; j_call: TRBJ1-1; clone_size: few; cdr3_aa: CASSSRQRMNTEAFF; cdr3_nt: TGTGCCAGCAGTTCCAGACAGAGAATGAACACTGAAGCTTTCTTT
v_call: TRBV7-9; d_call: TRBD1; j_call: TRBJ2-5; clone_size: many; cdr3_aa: CASSLGTGKETQYF; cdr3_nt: TGTGCCAGCAGTCTCGGGACAGGGAAGGAGACCCAGTACTTC
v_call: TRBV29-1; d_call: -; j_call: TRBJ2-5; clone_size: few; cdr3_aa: CSSVGVQETQYF; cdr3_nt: TGCAGCTCGGTGGGGGTTCAAGAGACCCAGTACTTC
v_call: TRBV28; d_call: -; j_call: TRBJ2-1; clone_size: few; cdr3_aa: CASSSLSNEQFF; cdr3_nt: TGTGCCAGCAGCAGCCTCTCCAATGAGCAGTTCTTC
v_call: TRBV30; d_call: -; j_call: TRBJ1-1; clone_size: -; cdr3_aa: CAGLSGRNTEAFF; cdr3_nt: TGTGCCGGACTTAGCGGGAGGAACACTGAAGCTTTCTTT
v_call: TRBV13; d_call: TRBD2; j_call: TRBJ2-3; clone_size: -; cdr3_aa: CASSLGLAGRGTDTQYF; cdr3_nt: TGTGCCAGCAGCTTAGGCTTGGCGGGGAGGGGCACAGATACGCAGTATTTT
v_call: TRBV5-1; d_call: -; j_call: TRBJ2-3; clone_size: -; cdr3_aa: CASSLAGTPTDTQYF; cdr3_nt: TGCGCCAGCAGCTTGGCTGGGACCCCCACAGATACGCAGTATTTT
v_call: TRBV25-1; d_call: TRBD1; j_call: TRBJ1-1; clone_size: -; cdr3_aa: CASRTGLTEAFF; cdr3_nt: TGTGCCAGCAGGACAGGGCTCACTGAAGCTTTCTTT
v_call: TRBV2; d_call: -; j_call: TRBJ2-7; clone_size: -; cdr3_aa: CASSTGTTYEQYF; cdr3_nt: TGTGCCAGCAGTACCGGGACGACCTACGAGCAGTACTTC
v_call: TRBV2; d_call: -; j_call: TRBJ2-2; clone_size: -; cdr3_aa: CASSDRRNTGELFF; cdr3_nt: TGTGCCAGCAGTGATAGGCGAAACACCGGGGAGCTGTTTTTT
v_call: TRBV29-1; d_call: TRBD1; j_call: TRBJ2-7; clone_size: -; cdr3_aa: CSAEIRDRVSYEQYF; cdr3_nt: TGCAGCGCTGAAATCCGGGACAGGGTGTCCTACGAGCAGTACTTC
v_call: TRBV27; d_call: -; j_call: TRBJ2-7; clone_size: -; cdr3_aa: CASAGTFPYEQYF; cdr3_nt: TGTGCCAGTGCTGGGACTTTCCCCTACGAGCAGTACTTC
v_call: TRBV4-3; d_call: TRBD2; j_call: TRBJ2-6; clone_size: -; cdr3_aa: CASSQEVAGVFFGANVLTF; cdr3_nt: TGCGCCAGCAGCCAAGAGGTAGCGGGAGTTTTTTTTGGGGCCAACGTCCTGACTTTC